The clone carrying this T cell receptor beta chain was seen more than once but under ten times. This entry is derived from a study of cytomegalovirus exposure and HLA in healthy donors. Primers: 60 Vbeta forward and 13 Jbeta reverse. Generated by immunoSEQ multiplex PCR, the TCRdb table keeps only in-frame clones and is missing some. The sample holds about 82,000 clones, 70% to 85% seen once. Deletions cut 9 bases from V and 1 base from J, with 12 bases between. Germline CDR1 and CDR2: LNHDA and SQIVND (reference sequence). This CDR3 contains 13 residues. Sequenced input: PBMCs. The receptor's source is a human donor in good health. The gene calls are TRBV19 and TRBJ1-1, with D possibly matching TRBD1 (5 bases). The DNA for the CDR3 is TGTGCCAGCCGCGGCAGGGAGAACACTGAAGCTTTCTTT. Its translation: CASRGRENTEAFF.